These 5 T cell receptor beta chains were all obtained from the same sample, sequenced in a study of cytomegalovirus exposure and HLA in healthy donors. Amplification used 60 Vbeta primers and 13 Jbeta primers. The data were produced by immunoSEQ multiplex PCR, yet TCRdb's version contains in-frame clones alone and is incomplete. In the table there are approximately 100,000 clones, about 9.4% of which are singletons. The sample consisted of PBMCs. The receptor source for this set is a man aged 35-49 years in good health and CMV-seropositive.

The chain is built from TRBV11-2 and TRBJ2-7, with TRBD2 as a possible D gene (6 bases). CDR3 size: 12 residues. With 1 base removed from V and 12 bases from J, the gap between germline ends came to 13 bases. CDR1 and CDR2 from the germline V gene are SGHAT and FQNNGV. CDR3 DNA sequence: TGTGCCAGCAGCTTAGGGGGGACTCCGGGGTACTTC. Its translation is CASSLGGTPGYF.

This chain connects TRBV13 to TRBJ2-1; 10 bases are shared with TRBD2. V was clipped by 1 base and J by 8 bases; unmatched bases: 11. The CDR3 consists of 17 residues. Germline CDR1 is PRHDT and CDR2 is FYEKMQ (reference sequence). DNA for the CDR3: TGTGCCAGCAGCTTAGTGCGAACTAGCGGGAAGTCCTATGAGCAGTTCTTC. Protein sequence: CASSLVRTSGKSYEQFF.

This clone came up a few times. The rearrangement joins TRBV15 to TRBJ2-3; D might be TRBD1 (5 bases). The CDR3 spans 13 residues. V shed 4 bases and J shed 4 bases, with 9 bases lying between them. The germline CDR1 and CDR2 sequences are LNHNV and YYDKDF (reference sequence). CDR3 sequence: CATSILGADTQYF. The CDR3, as DNA: TGTGCCACCAGCATTTTAGGGGCAGATACGCAGTATTTT.

This clone was seen a handful of times. CDR3 in DNA: TGTGCCAGCAGATTAGGACTAGCGGGATTCTATGAGCAGTTCTTC. Its translation is CASRLGLAGFYEQFF. The chain couples TRBV27 to TRBJ2-1, with 12 positions matching TRBD2. Unmatched junction bases numbered 8, after V lost 6 bases and J lost 8 bases. CDR1 and CDR2 (germline): MNHEY, SMNVEV (reference sequence). This CDR3 spans 15 amino acids.

This chain uses TRBV4-2 with TRBJ2-1; 9 bases align to TRBD2. The junction had 17 bases not matched to a gene; V was cut back by 4 bases and J by 7 bases. The germline V gene has CDR1 LGHNA and CDR2 YNFKEQ. This CDR3 comprises 18 residues. The CDR3 DNA reads as TGTGCCAGCAGCCGGGCGTCGGGTAGCGGGAGAGATTCGAATGAGCAGTTCTTC. This gives the protein CASSRASGSGRDSNEQFF.